This T cell receptor beta chain was observed in a study of control samples from healthy donors and cancer patients. Assay: immunoSEQ multiplex PCR; the TCRdb copy retains only in-frame clones and omits some. The sample holds 150,000 to 160,000 clones, roughly 93% seen once. The sequenced sample consisted of blood. The clonotype originates from a man aged 45-65 years in good health.

The CDR3 DNA sequence: TGTGCCAGCAGTTTAGGTATCGAGCAGTACTTC. Protein: CASSLGIEQYF. The chain carries TRBV28 and TRBJ2-7, with D unclear. The germline V and J ends were trimmed by 2 bases and 6 bases, with 5 bases remaining between them. The germline gives CDR1 MDHEN, CDR2 SYDVKM. This CDR3 is 11 amino acids long.